The rows below give T cell receptor beta chains drawn from one sample of a study of blood T cell repertoires in COVID-19. Assay: immunoSEQ multiplex PCR; the TCRdb copy retains only in-frame clones and omits some. Altogether tens of thousands of clones are present, around 86% being singletons, with the ten largest covering roughly 3.2%. Sequencing was carried out using peripheral blood. The origin of the receptors is a man in his forties or fifties with active COVID-19. Each CDR3 is given with its conserved first and last residue. The D gene is left open where the match is weak. Not all rows give a size; the values are once, few, many and, for expanded clones, a class.

>-|TRBJ2-7|TRBD2|TRBV7-2
CASSRRTSGRAYEQYF
TGTGCCAGCAGCCGGAGGACTAGCGGGAGGGCTTACGAGCAGTACTTC
>-|TRBJ1-2|-|TRBV27
CASSLIQGWEGYTF
TGTGCCAGCAGTTTAATCCAGGGGTGGGAAGGCTACACCTTC
>-|TRBJ1-1|TRBD1|TRBV2
CASSEDRGALGAFF
TGTGCCAGCAGTGAGGACAGGGGGGCCCTCGGAGCTTTCTTT
>-|TRBJ2-3|TRBD2|TRBV19
CASSNLAGPITDTQYF
TGTGCCAGTAGTAATCTAGCGGGACCAATCACAGATACGCAGTATTTT
>-|TRBJ1-1|TRBD1|TRBV18
CASSPPGQENTEAFF
TGTGCCAGCTCACCACCGGGACAGGAGAACACTGAAGCTTTCTTT
>-|TRBJ2-7|-|TRBV7-6
CASSYGASYEQYF
TGTGCCAGCAGCTATGGAGCTTCCTACGAGCAGTACTTC
>few|TRBJ1-5|-|TRBV18
CASSPGQGQPQHF
TGTGCCAGCTCACCGGGGCAAGGTCAGCCCCAGCATTTT
>-|TRBJ2-4|-|TRBV19
CASGAGLAKNIQYF
TGTGCCAGTGGGGCCGGGTTAGCCAAAAACATTCAGTACTTC
>-|TRBJ2-5|-|TRBV12-5
CASRLEWETQYF
TGTGCTAGCAGACTCGAGTGGGAGACCCAGTACTTC
>-|TRBJ2-7|TRBD2|TRBV6-5
CASSLSGDSYEQYF
TGTGCCAGCAGCCTTAGCGGGGACTCCTACGAGCAGTACTTC
>-|TRBJ2-1|TRBD2|TRBV19
CASTPGTSAYNEQFF
TGTGCCAGTACTCCCGGGACTAGCGCCTACAATGAGCAGTTCTTC
>-|TRBJ2-5|-|TRBV3-1/TRBV3-2
CASSQRGETQYF
TGTGCCAGCAGCCAACGCGGAGAGACCCAGTACTTC
>-|TRBJ2-7|-|TRBV30
CAWRQFGGTDYEQYF
TGTGCCTGGAGGCAGTTTGGTGGGACTGACTACGAGCAGTACTTC